These T cell receptor beta chains were read from a single sample in a study of blood T cell repertoires in COVID-19. TCRdb's copy holds only in-frame clones and misses some; the assay was immunoSEQ multiplex PCR. The sample consists of hundreds of thousands of clones, more than 80% of them appearing once. The sample was peripheral blood. These TCRs come from a woman aged 30 to 39 with COVID-19, enrolled during active disease. CDR3s include the opening cysteine and the closing phenylalanine or tryptophan. D genes are given only for firm matches. The size field is filled for only some rows; it gives once, few, many or a size class.

clone_size: -
j_call: TRBJ2-1
d_call: -
v_call: TRBV6-6
cdr3_nt: TGTGCCAGCAGCTCACCAGGGCTGCGCTACAATGAGCAGTTCTTC
cdr3_aa: CASSSPGLRYNEQFF

clone_size: few
j_call: TRBJ1-1
d_call: -
v_call: TRBV4-2
cdr3_nt: TGTGCCAGCAGCCAGGCGGGAGAAGCTTTCTTT
cdr3_aa: CASSQAGEAFF

clone_size: -
j_call: TRBJ1-6
d_call: -
v_call: TRBV5-1
cdr3_nt: TGCGCCAGCAGCCCCGATGCGGGTGGCAATTCACCCCTCCACTTT
cdr3_aa: CASSPDAGGNSPLHF

clone_size: -
j_call: TRBJ2-1
d_call: TRBD2
v_call: TRBV19
cdr3_nt: TGTGCCAGTAGTATTTCGGGGGGGGCGGGCAATGAGCAGTTCTTC
cdr3_aa: CASSISGGAGNEQFF

clone_size: -
j_call: TRBJ1-3
d_call: -
v_call: TRBV27
cdr3_nt: TGTGCCAGCAGCCTCATTAAACTTCCGCATTCGGCTGGAAACACCATATATTTT
cdr3_aa: CASSLIKLPHSAGNTIYF

clone_size: few
j_call: TRBJ2-1
d_call: TRBD2
v_call: TRBV5-4
cdr3_nt: TGTGCCAGCACCCAGGGCGGCGGGAGATATGAGCAGTTCTTC
cdr3_aa: CASTQGGGRYEQFF

clone_size: -
j_call: TRBJ1-4
d_call: TRBD1
v_call: TRBV19
cdr3_nt: TGTGCCAGTAGTATGAGACGACCAGGGGGTGAAAAACTGTTTTTT
cdr3_aa: CASSMRRPGGEKLFF

clone_size: -
j_call: TRBJ2-5
d_call: TRBD2
v_call: TRBV5-4
cdr3_nt: TGTGCCAGCAGCTCCGGACTAGCAGTAGAGACCCAGTACTTC
cdr3_aa: CASSSGLAVETQYF

clone_size: -
j_call: TRBJ2-5
d_call: TRBD2
v_call: TRBV6-4
cdr3_nt: TGTGCCAGCAGTGACCTAGCGGGGGAGACCCAGTACTTC
cdr3_aa: CASSDLAGETQYF

clone_size: -
j_call: TRBJ2-7
d_call: -
v_call: TRBV6-5
cdr3_nt: TGTGCCAGCACCCCTGGGGGGGCTAGCTACGAGCAGTACTTC
cdr3_aa: CASTPGGASYEQYF

clone_size: -
j_call: TRBJ1-3
d_call: -
v_call: TRBV10-3
cdr3_nt: TGTGCCATCAGCCCCTCGAGCTCTGGAAACACCATATATTTT
cdr3_aa: CAISPSSSGNTIYF

clone_size: -
j_call: TRBJ2-3
d_call: TRBD2
v_call: TRBV25-1
cdr3_nt: TGTGCCAGCGGGGAGAGACTAGCGGGCTCCACAGATACGCAGTATTTT
cdr3_aa: CASGERLAGSTDTQYF

clone_size: -
j_call: TRBJ2-1
d_call: TRBD1
v_call: TRBV18
cdr3_nt: TGTGCCAGCTCCCTAACTTCCGGGACAGCCTACAATGAGCAGTTCTTC
cdr3_aa: CASSLTSGTAYNEQFF

clone_size: -
j_call: TRBJ2-7
d_call: TRBD1
v_call: TRBV28
cdr3_nt: TGTGCCAGCAGTGACTACAGGGGCTACGAGCAGTACTTC
cdr3_aa: CASSDYRGYEQYF

clone_size: once
j_call: TRBJ2-7
d_call: TRBD2
v_call: TRBV20-1
cdr3_nt: TGCAGTGCTAGTCCAACTAGCGGGGGTCGCTACGAGCAGTACTTC
cdr3_aa: CSASPTSGGRYEQYF

clone_size: -
j_call: TRBJ1-1
d_call: -
v_call: TRBV10-1
cdr3_nt: TGCGCCAGCAGTGAGAGGGGATTAGAGACTGAAGCTTTCTTT
cdr3_aa: CASSERGLETEAFF

clone_size: -
j_call: TRBJ2-2
d_call: -
v_call: TRBV28
cdr3_nt: TGTGCCAGCAGTTTACCTAGAACCGGGGAGCTGTTTTTT
cdr3_aa: CASSLPRTGELFF

clone_size: -
j_call: TRBJ2-3
d_call: -
v_call: TRBV6-1
cdr3_nt: TGTGCCAGCAGTGAACATAGTCGGGTCACAGATACGCAGTATTTT
cdr3_aa: CASSEHSRVTDTQYF

clone_size: once
j_call: TRBJ1-3
d_call: -
v_call: TRBV30
cdr3_nt: TGTGCCTGGTCCAGGAACTCTGGAAACACCATATATTTT
cdr3_aa: CAWSRNSGNTIYF

clone_size: -
j_call: TRBJ2-1
d_call: TRBD1
v_call: TRBV3-1/TRBV3-2
cdr3_nt: TGTGCCAGCAGCCCGAACCGACAGGGGCAGTTCTTC
cdr3_aa: CASSPNRQGQFF

clone_size: -
j_call: TRBJ1-5
d_call: TRBD1
v_call: TRBV6-1
cdr3_nt: TGTGCCAGCAAACAGGGGATTCAGCCCCAGCATTTT
cdr3_aa: CASKQGIQPQHF

clone_size: -
j_call: TRBJ2-7
d_call: -
v_call: TRBV5-1
cdr3_nt: TGCGCCAGCAGCTTAAGAGGAGACTGGCCCTACGAGCAGTACTTC
cdr3_aa: CASSLRGDWPYEQYF

clone_size: -
j_call: TRBJ1-1
d_call: TRBD1
v_call: TRBV29-1
cdr3_nt: TGCAGCGCTTACGACAGGGCCGACGAAGGAGCTTTCTTT
cdr3_aa: CSAYDRADEGAFF

clone_size: -
j_call: TRBJ2-1
d_call: -
v_call: TRBV27
cdr3_nt: TGTGCCAGCAGTTACAGGTTCCCCAGCTCCTACAATGAGCAGTTCTTC
cdr3_aa: CASSYRFPSSYNEQFF

clone_size: -
j_call: TRBJ1-2
d_call: -
v_call: TRBV7-2
cdr3_nt: TGTGCCAGCAGCTTTTTTTCGGGGGAGGGCTACACCTTC
cdr3_aa: CASSFFSGEGYTF

clone_size: -
j_call: TRBJ2-1
d_call: -
v_call: TRBV4-1
cdr3_nt: -
cdr3_aa: CASSQFGQGARPFF

clone_size: once
j_call: TRBJ2-7
d_call: -
v_call: TRBV4-2
cdr3_nt: TGTGCCAGCAGCCAAGACCTCAGGGAAACCTACGAGCAGTACTTC
cdr3_aa: CASSQDLRETYEQYF

clone_size: -
j_call: TRBJ1-6
d_call: -
v_call: TRBV3-1/TRBV3-2
cdr3_nt: TGTGCCAGCAGCCCGTTGCGACAGGCTGGGAATTCACCCCTCCACTTT
cdr3_aa: CASSPLRQAGNSPLHF

clone_size: -
j_call: TRBJ2-5
d_call: TRBD2
v_call: TRBV9
cdr3_nt: TGTGCCAGCAGCTCTGGGACTAGCGGACAAGAGACCCAGTACTTC
cdr3_aa: CASSSGTSGQETQYF

clone_size: -
j_call: TRBJ1-2
d_call: -
v_call: TRBV10-2
cdr3_nt: TGCGCCAGCAGTGCGCATGAACTTTATGGCTACACCTTC
cdr3_aa: CASSAHELYGYTF

clone_size: -
j_call: TRBJ2-1
d_call: TRBD2
v_call: TRBV3-1/TRBV3-2
cdr3_nt: TGTGCCAGCAGCCAAGACCATAGCGGGGGGGAGTACAATGAGCAGTTCTTC
cdr3_aa: CASSQDHSGGEYNEQFF

clone_size: -
j_call: TRBJ2-7
d_call: -
v_call: TRBV11-2
cdr3_nt: TGTGCCAGCAGCTCTGCCTACGAGCAGTACTTC
cdr3_aa: CASSSAYEQYF

clone_size: -
j_call: TRBJ1-2
d_call: -
v_call: TRBV6-5
cdr3_nt: TGTGCCAGCAGGGGGTCAGGGGCCGCCGGTCAGGGCTACACCTTC
cdr3_aa: CASRGSGAAGQGYTF

clone_size: -
j_call: TRBJ1-3
d_call: -
v_call: TRBV7-2
cdr3_nt: TGTGCCAGCAGCTTAGCGGCTCCTTATGGAAACACCATATATTTT
cdr3_aa: CASSLAAPYGNTIYF

clone_size: -
j_call: TRBJ2-4
d_call: TRBD2
v_call: TRBV14
cdr3_nt: TGTGCCAGCAGCCCCCAACTAGCGGGGGGAGCCAAAAACATTCAGTACTTC
cdr3_aa: CASSPQLAGGAKNIQYF

clone_size: -
j_call: TRBJ2-1
d_call: -
v_call: TRBV4-3
cdr3_nt: TGCGCCAGCAGCCAAGAGAGCGGAGGGCGGGGCCTCACCTACAATGAGCAGTTCTTC
cdr3_aa: CASSQESGGRGLTYNEQFF

clone_size: once
j_call: TRBJ2-6
d_call: -
v_call: TRBV2
cdr3_nt: TGTGCCAGCAGGGCATTACCCCAGCGCTCTGGGGCCAACGTCCTGACTTTC
cdr3_aa: CASRALPQRSGANVLTF

clone_size: -
j_call: TRBJ1-4
d_call: -
v_call: TRBV25-1
cdr3_nt: TGTGCCAGCAGTGGTGGGGGGAATGAAAAACTGTTTTTT
cdr3_aa: CASSGGGNEKLFF

clone_size: -
j_call: TRBJ2-6
d_call: -
v_call: TRBV27
cdr3_nt: TGTGCCAGCAGTTTAAGGCCCCCGGGAGCCTCCTCTGGGGCCAACGTCCTGACTTTC
cdr3_aa: CASSLRPPGASSGANVLTF

clone_size: -
j_call: TRBJ2-1
d_call: TRBD2
v_call: TRBV5-1
cdr3_nt: TGCGCCAGCAGAGCGGGGTCCTACAATGAGCAGTTCTTC
cdr3_aa: CASRAGSYNEQFF

clone_size: -
j_call: TRBJ1-1
d_call: -
v_call: TRBV4-1
cdr3_nt: TGCGCCAGCAGCGGATTACAGCTGAACACTGAAGCTTTCTTT
cdr3_aa: CASSGLQLNTEAFF

clone_size: -
j_call: TRBJ2-5
d_call: -
v_call: TRBV5-6
cdr3_nt: TGTGCCAGCAGCTGGACTGGGGAGACCCAGTACTTC
cdr3_aa: CASSWTGETQYF

clone_size: -
j_call: TRBJ2-5
d_call: TRBD2
v_call: TRBV20-1
cdr3_nt: TGCAGTGCTAGTCCTAGCGGGAGGAGTATGGAGACCCAGTACTTC
cdr3_aa: CSASPSGRSMETQYF

clone_size: -
j_call: TRBJ1-3
d_call: TRBD1
v_call: TRBV3-1/TRBV3-2
cdr3_nt: TGTGCCAGCAGCCAGACCGAAAGGACAGGGAAAACGTCTGGAAACACCATATATTTT
cdr3_aa: CASSQTERTGKTSGNTIYF

clone_size: -
j_call: TRBJ1-1
d_call: TRBD1
v_call: TRBV2
cdr3_nt: TGTGCCAGCAGCGGACAGGGGATGGGCACTGAAGCTTTCTTT
cdr3_aa: CASSGQGMGTEAFF

clone_size: -
j_call: TRBJ1-5
d_call: TRBD1
v_call: TRBV25-1
cdr3_nt: TGTGCCAGCAGCGTACAGGGGGCTGATCAGCCCCAGCATTTT
cdr3_aa: CASSVQGADQPQHF

clone_size: -
j_call: TRBJ2-7
d_call: TRBD1
v_call: TRBV7-9
cdr3_nt: TGTGCCAGTATAACCAGGACAGGACACTACGAGCAGTACTTC
cdr3_aa: CASITRTGHYEQYF

clone_size: -
j_call: TRBJ2-2
d_call: -
v_call: TRBV2
cdr3_nt: TGTGCCAGCAGTTCCACCGGAGTTACCGGGGAGCTGTTTTTT
cdr3_aa: CASSSTGVTGELFF

clone_size: -
j_call: TRBJ2-4
d_call: TRBD1
v_call: TRBV27
cdr3_nt: TGTGCCAGCACTCCCGGGACAGGGGAAGCCAAAAACATTCAGTACTTC
cdr3_aa: CASTPGTGEAKNIQYF

clone_size: few
j_call: TRBJ2-1
d_call: TRBD1
v_call: TRBV6-2/TRBV6-3
cdr3_nt: TGTGCCAGCAGTGCCGGGACAGCAGTATACAATGAGCAGTTCTTC
cdr3_aa: CASSAGTAVYNEQFF

clone_size: -
j_call: TRBJ1-4
d_call: TRBD1
v_call: TRBV2
cdr3_nt: TGTGCCAGCAGTAGGGACAGGGGGACTAATGAAAAACTGTTTTTT
cdr3_aa: CASSRDRGTNEKLFF

clone_size: -
j_call: TRBJ1-1
d_call: TRBD1
v_call: TRBV19
cdr3_nt: TGTGCCAGTAGAAGCCACGTGGGACAGCAGACTGAAGCTTTCTTT
cdr3_aa: CASRSHVGQQTEAFF

clone_size: -
j_call: TRBJ1-6
d_call: TRBD1
v_call: TRBV7-9
cdr3_nt: TGTGCCAGCAGCGGAGGGACAGGGCTTAATTCACCCCTCCACTTT
cdr3_aa: CASSGGTGLNSPLHF

clone_size: -
j_call: TRBJ1-1
d_call: -
v_call: TRBV3-1/TRBV3-2
cdr3_nt: TGTGCCAGCAGTCCCAAGACAGGAAGCTTGATGACTGAAGCTTTCTTT
cdr3_aa: CASSPKTGSLMTEAFF

clone_size: -
j_call: TRBJ1-3
d_call: -
v_call: TRBV10-3
cdr3_nt: TGTGCCATCAGTGGACCTAGAAGGGGTTCGGGAAACACCATATATTTT
cdr3_aa: CAISGPRRGSGNTIYF

clone_size: -
j_call: TRBJ2-3
d_call: TRBD2
v_call: TRBV19
cdr3_nt: TGTGCCAGCCGGACTAGCGGGACCACAGATACGCAGTATTTT
cdr3_aa: CASRTSGTTDTQYF

clone_size: once
j_call: TRBJ1-3
d_call: TRBD1
v_call: TRBV7-2
cdr3_nt: TGTGCCAGCAGCCAAGCCGGACAGGGGATCCCCGGTGACACCATATATTTT
cdr3_aa: CASSQAGQGIPGDTIYF